The TCR beta chain described here comes from a study of early T cells in non-severe SARS-CoV-2 infection. Study details: Sequencing of unsorted whole blood was done on bulk RNA, leaving chains unpaired. Study-level results: The VDJdb matching leaned toward anti-spike CD8 responses and overlooked private and CD4 specificities.

Germline-derived CDR1 and CDR2 are DFQATT and SNEGSKA (reference sequence). V dropped 3 bases and J dropped 1; count of bases not matched to a gene: 6. CDR3 length: 15 residues. In its sample, this clonotype was seen many times. No antigen is known for it. Attachment of unique molecular identifiers was made to individual cDNA molecules. Using its own MiXCR run on the 5' RACE reads, TCRdb lists one record per CDR3 protein. The sample includes 90,000 to 120,000 distinct CDR3 sequences, around 10% of them seen just once. The sample comprised whole blood. The chain has TRBV20-1 and TRBJ2-3; TRBD2 matches 8 bases. The sequence came from an adult who was a healthcare worker with PCR-confirmed SARS-CoV-2 infection or an uninfected control (not recorded which). The CDR3 bases are TGCAGTGCTAGTTACGGGGGGGCTGGCACAGATACGCAGTATTTT. Residues: CSASYGGAGTDTQYF.